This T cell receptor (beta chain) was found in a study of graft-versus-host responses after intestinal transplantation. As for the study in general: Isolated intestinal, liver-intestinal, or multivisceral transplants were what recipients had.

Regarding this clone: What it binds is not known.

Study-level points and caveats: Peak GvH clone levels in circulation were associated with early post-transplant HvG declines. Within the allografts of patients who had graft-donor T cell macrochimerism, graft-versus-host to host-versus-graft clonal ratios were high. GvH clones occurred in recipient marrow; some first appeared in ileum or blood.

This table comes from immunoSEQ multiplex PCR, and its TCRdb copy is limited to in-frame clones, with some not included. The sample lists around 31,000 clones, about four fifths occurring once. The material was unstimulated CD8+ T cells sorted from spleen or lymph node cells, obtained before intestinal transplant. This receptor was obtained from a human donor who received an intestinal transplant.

The DNA of the CDR3 is TGTGCCAGCAGCATCGCGGGAGAGACCTACGAGCAGTACTTC. It yields the protein CASSIAGETYEQYF. The genes are TRBV9 and TRBJ2-7, with 7 bases aligning to TRBD2. The CDR3 consists of 14 residues. Germline V gene lookup returns CDR1 SGDLS and CDR2 YYNGEE. V lost 4 bases to trimming and J lost 2 bases; unmatched junction nucleotides: 6.